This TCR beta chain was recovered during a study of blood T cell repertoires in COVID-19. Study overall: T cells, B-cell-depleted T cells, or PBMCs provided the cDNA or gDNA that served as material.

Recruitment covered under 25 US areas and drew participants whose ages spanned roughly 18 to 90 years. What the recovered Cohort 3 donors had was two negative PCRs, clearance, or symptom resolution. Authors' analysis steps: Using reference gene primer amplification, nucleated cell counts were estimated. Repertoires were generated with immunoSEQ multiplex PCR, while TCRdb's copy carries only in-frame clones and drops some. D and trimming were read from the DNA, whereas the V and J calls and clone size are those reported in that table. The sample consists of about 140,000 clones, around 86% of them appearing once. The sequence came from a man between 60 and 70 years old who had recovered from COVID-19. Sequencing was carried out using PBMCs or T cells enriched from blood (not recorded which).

The CDR3 DNA reads TGCGCCAGCAGTTACGGGACAGTCGCAACTAATGAAAAACTGTTTTTT. Protein: CASSYGTVATNEKLFF. The chain is built from TRBV5-1 and TRBJ1-4; the match to TRBD1 covers 7 bases. V lost 5 bases, J lost 0 bases, and 7 bases stayed unmatched. CDR1 SGHRS and CDR2 YFSETQ come from the germline V gene. The CDR3 is made up of 16 amino acids.